The clone carrying this T cell receptor beta chain turned up a few times. Its antigen is not known. PCR used 60 Vbeta primers and 13 Jbeta primers. Assay used: immunoSEQ multiplex PCR; TCRdb lists only in-frame clones, some missing. The sample yields about 160,000 clones, 60% to 80% seen once. The germline V gene has CDR1 LGHNA and CDR2 YNFKEQ. This CDR3 has 14 amino acids. Between the trimmed V and J ends, which lost 4 bases and 6 bases, there was a span of 13 bases. This record belongs to a study of cytomegalovirus exposure and HLA in healthy donors. Regarding the study as a whole: Later analysis associated a missense DCLRE1C variant with TCR beta V- and J-gene trimming. Across all donors, roughly uniform sequencing depth was an assumption of the presence/absence analyses. Later work associated roughly 17,000 TCR beta sequences with HLA alleles at 0.05 false discovery rate. Cytomegalovirus-associated status was assigned to about 170 TCR beta chains.

The chain couples TRBV4-2 to TRBJ1-5; D remains unclear. This clonotype was obtained from a young man in good health and CMV-seropositive. Material for sequencing was PBMCs. CDR3 residues: CASSRVKGAQPQHF. CDR3 DNA: TGTGCCAGCAGCCGAGTCAAGGGAGCTCAGCCCCAGCATTTT.